This T cell receptor beta chain was sequenced during a study of cytomegalovirus exposure and HLA in healthy donors. Points from the study as a whole: In vitro checks showed that a few CMV-associated chains really do target CMV antigens. Some TCR beta chains (more than 150 of them) were listed as cytomegalovirus-associated. The availability of immune exposure information extended only to CMV serostatus.

Of note for this clone: Its specificity is unknown.

Researchers ran the PCR with 60 Vbeta and 13 Jbeta primers. Here immunoSEQ multiplex PCR was the method, and the copy in TCRdb shows in-frame clones only, minus some. This sample yields 200,000 to 250,000 clones, of which 70% to 85% are seen a single time; under 0.25% belongs to the top ten. This TCR was sampled from a girl aged 2 to 10 in good health and CMV-seronegative. Sequencing was carried out using PBMCs.

The CDR3 here is CASSLRGGGYSYEQYF. CDR3 bases: TGTGCCAGCAGTTTAAGGGGCGGGGGGTACTCCTACGAGCAGTACTTC. The chain has TRBV27 and TRBJ2-7; 8 bases are shared with TRBD2. From germline, CDR1 is MNHEY and CDR2 SMNVEV (reference sequence). V shed 2 bases and J 0 bases; nucleotides not matched to a gene: 6. This CDR3 region has 16 residues.